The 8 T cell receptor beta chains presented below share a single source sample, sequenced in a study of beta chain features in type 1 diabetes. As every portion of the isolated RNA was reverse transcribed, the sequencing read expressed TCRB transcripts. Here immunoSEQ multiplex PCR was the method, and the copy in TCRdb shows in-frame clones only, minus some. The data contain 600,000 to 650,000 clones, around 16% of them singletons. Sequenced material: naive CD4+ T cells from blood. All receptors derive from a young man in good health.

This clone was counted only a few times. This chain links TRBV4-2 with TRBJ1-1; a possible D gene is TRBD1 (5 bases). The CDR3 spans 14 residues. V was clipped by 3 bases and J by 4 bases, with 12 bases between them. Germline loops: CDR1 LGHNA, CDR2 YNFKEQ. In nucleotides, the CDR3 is TGTGCCAGCAGCCACGCACAGGTGGCCACTGAAGCTTTCTTT. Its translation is CASSHAQVATEAFF.

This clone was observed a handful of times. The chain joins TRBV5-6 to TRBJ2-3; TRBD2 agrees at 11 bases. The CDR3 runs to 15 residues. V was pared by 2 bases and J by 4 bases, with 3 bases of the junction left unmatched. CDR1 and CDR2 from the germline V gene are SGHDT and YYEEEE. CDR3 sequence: CASSFSGRASDTQYF. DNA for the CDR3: TGTGCCAGCAGCTTTAGCGGGAGGGCTTCAGATACGCAGTATTTT.

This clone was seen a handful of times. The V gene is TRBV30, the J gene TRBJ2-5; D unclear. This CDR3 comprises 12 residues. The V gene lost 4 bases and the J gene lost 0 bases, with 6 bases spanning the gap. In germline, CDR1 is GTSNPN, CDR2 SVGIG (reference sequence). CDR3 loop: CAWTPYQETQYF. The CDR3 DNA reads TGTGCCTGGACACCTTACCAAGAGACCCAGTACTTC.

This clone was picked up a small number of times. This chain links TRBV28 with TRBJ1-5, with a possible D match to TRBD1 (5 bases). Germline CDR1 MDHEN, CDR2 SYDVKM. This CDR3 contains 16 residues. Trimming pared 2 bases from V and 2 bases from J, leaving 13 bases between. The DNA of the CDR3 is TGTGCCAGCAGTTTAGGGGCAGGGTTTGGCAATCAGCCCCAGCATTTT. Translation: CASSLGAGFGNQPQHF.

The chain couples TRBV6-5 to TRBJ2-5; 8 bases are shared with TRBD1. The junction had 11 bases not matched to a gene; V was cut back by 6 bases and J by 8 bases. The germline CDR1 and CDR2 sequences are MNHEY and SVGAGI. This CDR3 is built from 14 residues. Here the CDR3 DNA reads TGTGCCAGCAGCTACCTACCGGGACAGGTCACCCAGTACTTC. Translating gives CASSYLPGQVTQYF.

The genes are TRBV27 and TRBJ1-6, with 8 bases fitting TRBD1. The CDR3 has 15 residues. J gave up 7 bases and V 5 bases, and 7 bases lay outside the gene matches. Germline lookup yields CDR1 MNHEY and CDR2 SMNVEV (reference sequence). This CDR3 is CASSTHDRGNSPLHF. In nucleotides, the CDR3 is TGTGCCAGCAGTACCCACGACAGGGGAAATTCACCCCTCCACTTT.

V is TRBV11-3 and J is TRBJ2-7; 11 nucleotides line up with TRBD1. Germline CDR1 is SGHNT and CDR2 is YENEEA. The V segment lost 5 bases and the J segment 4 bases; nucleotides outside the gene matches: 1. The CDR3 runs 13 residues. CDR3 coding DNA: TGTGCCAGCAGCCGGGACAGGGGGTACGAGCAGTACTTC. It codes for CASSRDRGYEQYF.

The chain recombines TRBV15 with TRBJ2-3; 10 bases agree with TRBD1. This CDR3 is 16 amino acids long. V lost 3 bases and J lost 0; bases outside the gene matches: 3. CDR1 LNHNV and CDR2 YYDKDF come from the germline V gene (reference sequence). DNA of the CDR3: TGTGCCACCAGCAGCGGGACAGGGGCTAGCACAGATACGCAGTATTTT. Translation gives CATSSGTGASTDTQYF. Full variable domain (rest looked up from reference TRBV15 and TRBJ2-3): DAMVIQNPRYQVTQFGKPVTLSCSQTLNHNVMYWYQQKSSQAPKLLFHYYDKDFNNEADTPDNFQSRRPNTSFCFLDIRSPGLGDTAMYLCATSSGTGASTDTQYFGPGTRLTVL.